Here is one T cell receptor (beta chain) with its context. These data belong to a study of identical twins. V lost 4 bases to trimming and J lost 10 bases; unmatched junction nucleotides: 12. Germline CDR1 reads SGDLS; CDR2 reads YYNGEE. This CDR3 comprises 14 residues. MiXCR, run by TCRdb on the 5' RACE reads, gives a single entry per CDR3 protein. The sample consists of some 230,000 distinct CDR3 sequences, 6.5% of them appearing once. The data also belong to a second study, concerning T cells expressing NK-cell markers. From that paper: Repertoire data for TCR beta were derived from sorted T cells (CD3+CD56+NKG2C+, CD3+CD56+NKG2C- and CD3+CD56-NKG2C+). In several donors, these clonotypes also led the CD3+CD56-NKG2C+ fraction.

This chain joins TRBV9 and TRBJ2-5; TRBD1 matches 8 bases. Sequencing was done on a sample of CD8+ T cells sorted from blood. This TCR came from a woman aged 18-29 years in good health. This CDR3 reads CASSPPPPDRGQYF. The CDR3 DNA reads TGTGCCAGCAGCCCCCCCCCTCCCGACAGGGGCCAGTACTTC.